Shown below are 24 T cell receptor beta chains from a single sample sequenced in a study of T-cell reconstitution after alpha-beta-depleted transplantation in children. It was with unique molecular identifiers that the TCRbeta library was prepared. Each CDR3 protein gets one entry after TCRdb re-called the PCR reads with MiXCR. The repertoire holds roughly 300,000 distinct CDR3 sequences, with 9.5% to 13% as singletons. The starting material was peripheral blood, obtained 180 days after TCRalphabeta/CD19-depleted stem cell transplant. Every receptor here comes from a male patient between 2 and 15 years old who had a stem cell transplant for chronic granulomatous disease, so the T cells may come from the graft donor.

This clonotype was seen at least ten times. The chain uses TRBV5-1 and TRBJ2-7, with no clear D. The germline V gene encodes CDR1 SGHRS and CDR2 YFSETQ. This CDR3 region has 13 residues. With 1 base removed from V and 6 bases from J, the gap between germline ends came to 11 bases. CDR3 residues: CASSLFSPSEQYF. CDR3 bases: TGCGCCAGCAGCTTGTTCTCCCCCTCCGAGCAGTACTTC.

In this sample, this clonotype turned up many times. Here the CDR3 reads CASQRGGLDEQYF. CDR3 nucleotides: TGTGCCAGCCAGCGGGGGGGGCTCGACGAGCAGTACTTC. The V gene is TRBV6-5, the J gene TRBJ2-7, with 10 bases aligning to TRBD2. Germline loops: CDR1 MNHEY, CDR2 SVGAGI. This CDR3 spans 13 amino acids. Losses at the gene ends were 8 bases for V and 5 bases for J; bases not matched to a gene: 6.

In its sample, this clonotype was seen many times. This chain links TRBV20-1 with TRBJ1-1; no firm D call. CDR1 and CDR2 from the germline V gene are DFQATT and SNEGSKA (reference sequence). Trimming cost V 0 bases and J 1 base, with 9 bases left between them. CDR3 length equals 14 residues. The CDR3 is CSARDHGRNTEAFF. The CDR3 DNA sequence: TGCAGTGCTAGAGATCACGGGAGGAACACTGAAGCTTTCTTT.

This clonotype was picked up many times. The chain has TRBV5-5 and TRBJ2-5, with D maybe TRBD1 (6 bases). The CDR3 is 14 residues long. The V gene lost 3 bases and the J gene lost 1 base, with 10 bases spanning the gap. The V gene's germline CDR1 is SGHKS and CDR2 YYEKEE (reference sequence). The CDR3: CASSYQGLQETQYF. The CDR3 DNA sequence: TGTGCCAGCAGCTATCAGGGGCTCCAAGAGACCCAGTACTTC.

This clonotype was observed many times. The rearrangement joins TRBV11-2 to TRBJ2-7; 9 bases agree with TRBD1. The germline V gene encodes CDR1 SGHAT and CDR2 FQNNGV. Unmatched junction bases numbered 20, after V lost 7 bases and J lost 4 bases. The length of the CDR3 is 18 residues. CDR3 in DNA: TGTGCCAGCAAACTGAATCCGTGGCGGGACAGGGTGAAATACGAGCAGTACTTC. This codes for CASKLNPWRDRVKYEQYF.

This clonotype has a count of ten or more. CDR3 nucleotide sequence: TGCAGCGTTGGCGAGGGGCCCTACGAGCAGTACTTC. Protein product: CSVGEGPYEQYF. The chain recombines TRBV29-1 with TRBJ2-7, with D perhaps assigned TRBD1 or TRBD2 (5 bases each). V was trimmed by 4 bases and J by 2 bases, leaving 9 bases between them. The CDR3 loop spans 12 amino acids. Looked up from germline, CDR1 is SQVTM and CDR2 is ANQGSEA.

This CDR3 is CSAGGGSYNEQFF. The DNA of the CDR3 is TGCAGTGCCGGGGGGGGGTCCTACAATGAGCAGTTCTTC. The chain recombines TRBV20-1 with TRBJ2-1, with TRBD2 matching over 8 bases. Germline loops: CDR1 DFQATT, CDR2 SNEGSKA (reference sequence). The CDR3 loop spans 13 amino acids. Losses at the gene ends were 6 bases for V and 1 base for J; bases not matched to a gene: 2.

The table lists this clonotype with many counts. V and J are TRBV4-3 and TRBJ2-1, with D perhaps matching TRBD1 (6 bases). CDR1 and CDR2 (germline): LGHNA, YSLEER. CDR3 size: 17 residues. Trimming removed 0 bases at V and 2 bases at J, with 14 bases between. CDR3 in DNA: TGCGCCAGCAGCCAAGACCTGGACAGTATCACCTACAATGAGCAGTTCTTC. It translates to CASSQDLDSITYNEQFF.

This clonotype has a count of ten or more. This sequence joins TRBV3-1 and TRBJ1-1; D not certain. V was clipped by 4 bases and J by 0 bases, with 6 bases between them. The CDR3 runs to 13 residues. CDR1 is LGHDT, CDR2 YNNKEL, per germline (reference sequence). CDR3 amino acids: CASSRGLNTEAFF. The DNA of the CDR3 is TGTGCCAGCAGCCGAGGATTGAACACTGAAGCTTTCTTT.

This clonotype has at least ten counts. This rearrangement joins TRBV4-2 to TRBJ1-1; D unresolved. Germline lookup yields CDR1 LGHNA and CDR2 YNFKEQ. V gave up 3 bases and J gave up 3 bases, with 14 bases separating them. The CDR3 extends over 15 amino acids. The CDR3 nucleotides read TGTGCCAGCAGCCACGGACGTCAAAGGGACACTGAAGCTTTCTTT. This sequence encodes CASSHGRQRDTEAFF.

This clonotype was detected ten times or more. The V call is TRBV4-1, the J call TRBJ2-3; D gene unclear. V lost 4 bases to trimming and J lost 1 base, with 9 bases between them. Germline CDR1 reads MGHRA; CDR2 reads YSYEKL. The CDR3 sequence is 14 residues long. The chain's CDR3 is CASSPYQGTDTQYF. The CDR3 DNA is TGCGCCAGCAGCCCCTATCAAGGCACAGATACGCAGTATTTT.

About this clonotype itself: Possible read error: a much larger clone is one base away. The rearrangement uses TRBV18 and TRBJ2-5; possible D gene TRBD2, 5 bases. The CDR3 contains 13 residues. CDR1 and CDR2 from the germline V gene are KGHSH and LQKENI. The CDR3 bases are TGTGCCAACTCAATGTGGGAGTTGGAGACCCAGTACTTC. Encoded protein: CANSMWELETQYF.

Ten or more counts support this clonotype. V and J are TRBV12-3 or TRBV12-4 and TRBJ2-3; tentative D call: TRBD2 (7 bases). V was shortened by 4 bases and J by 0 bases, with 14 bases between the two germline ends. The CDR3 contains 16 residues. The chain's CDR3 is CASSSLGGPSTDTQYF. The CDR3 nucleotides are TGTGCCAGCAGTTCTCTCGGGGGGCCAAGCACAGATACGCAGTATTTT.

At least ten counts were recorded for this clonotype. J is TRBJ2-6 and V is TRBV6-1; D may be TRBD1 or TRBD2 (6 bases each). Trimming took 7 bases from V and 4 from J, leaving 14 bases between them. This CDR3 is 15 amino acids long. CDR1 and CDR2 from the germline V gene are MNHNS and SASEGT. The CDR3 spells CASTGGESGANVLTF. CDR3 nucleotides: TGTGCCAGCACCGGGGGCGAGTCCGGGGCCAACGTCCTGACTTTC.

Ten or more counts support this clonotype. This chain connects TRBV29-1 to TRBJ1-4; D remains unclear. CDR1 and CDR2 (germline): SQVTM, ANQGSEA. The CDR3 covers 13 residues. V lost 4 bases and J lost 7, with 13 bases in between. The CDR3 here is CSVGRQDGEKLFF. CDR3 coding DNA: TGCAGCGTTGGGCGTCAGGACGGTGAAAAACTGTTTTTT. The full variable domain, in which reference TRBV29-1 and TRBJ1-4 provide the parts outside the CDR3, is SAVISQKPSRDICQRGTSLTIQCQVDSQVTMMFWYRQQPGQSLTLIATANQGSEATYESGFVIDKFPISRPNLTFSTLTVSNMSPEDSSIYLCSVGRQDGEKLFFGSGTQLSVL.

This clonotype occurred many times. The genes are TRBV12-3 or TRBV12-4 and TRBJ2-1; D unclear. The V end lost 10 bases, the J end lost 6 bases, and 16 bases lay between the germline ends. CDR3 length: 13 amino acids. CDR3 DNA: TGTGCCACCCGACGTTATGCAACCAATGAGCAGTTCTTC. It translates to CATRRYATNEQFF.

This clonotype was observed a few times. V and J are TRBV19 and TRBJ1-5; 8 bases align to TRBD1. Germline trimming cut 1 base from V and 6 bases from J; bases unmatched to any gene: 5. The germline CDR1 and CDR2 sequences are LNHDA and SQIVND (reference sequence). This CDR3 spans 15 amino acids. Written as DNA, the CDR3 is TGTGCCAGTAGTATAGTCACAGGGGGGGTTCAGCCCCAGCATTTT. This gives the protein CASSIVTGGVQPQHF.

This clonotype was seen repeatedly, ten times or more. The CDR3 sequence is CSARSLAGNTDTQYF. The CDR3 bases are TGCAGTGCTAGGAGCCTAGCGGGTAACACAGATACGCAGTATTTT. The V and J genes are TRBV20-1 and TRBJ2-3, with 8 bases that match TRBD2. Germline V CDR1 and CDR2: DFQATT, SNEGSKA (reference sequence). The length of the CDR3 is 15 residues. Trimming cost V 3 bases and J 2 bases; bases outside gene matches: 7.

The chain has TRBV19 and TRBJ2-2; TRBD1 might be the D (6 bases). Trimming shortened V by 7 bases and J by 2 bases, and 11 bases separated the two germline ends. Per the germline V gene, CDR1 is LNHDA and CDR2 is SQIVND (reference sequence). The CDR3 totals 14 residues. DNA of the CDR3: TGTGCCAGTATCACGACAGGAAACACCGGGGAGCTGTTTTTT. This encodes CASITTGNTGELFF.

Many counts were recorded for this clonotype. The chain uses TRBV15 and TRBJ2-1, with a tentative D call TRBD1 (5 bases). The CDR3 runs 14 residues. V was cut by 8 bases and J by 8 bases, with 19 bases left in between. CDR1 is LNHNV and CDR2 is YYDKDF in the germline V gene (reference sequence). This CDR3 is CATRGGAIDDEQFF. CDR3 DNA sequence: TGTGCCACCCGAGGTGGGGCCATAGACGATGAGCAGTTCTTC. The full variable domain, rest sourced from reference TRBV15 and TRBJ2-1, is DAMVIQNPRYQVTQFGKPVTLSCSQTLNHNVMYWYQQKSSQAPKLLFHYYDKDFNNEADTPDNFQSRRPNTSFCFLDIRSPGLGDTAMYLCATRGGAIDDEQFFGPGTRLTVL.

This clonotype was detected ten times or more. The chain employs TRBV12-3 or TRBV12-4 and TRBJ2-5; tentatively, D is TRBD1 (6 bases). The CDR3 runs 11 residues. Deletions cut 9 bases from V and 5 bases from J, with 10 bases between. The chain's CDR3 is CARQGPETQYF. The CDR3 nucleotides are TGTGCCAGACAGGGCCCGGAGACCCAGTACTTC.

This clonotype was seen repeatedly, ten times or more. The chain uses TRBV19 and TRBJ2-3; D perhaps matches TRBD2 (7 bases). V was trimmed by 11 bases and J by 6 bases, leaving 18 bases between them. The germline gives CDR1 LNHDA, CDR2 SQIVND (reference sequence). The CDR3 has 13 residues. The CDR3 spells CAARGGERDTQYF. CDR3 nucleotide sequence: TGTGCCGCCCGAGGGGGGGAAAGGGATACGCAGTATTTT.

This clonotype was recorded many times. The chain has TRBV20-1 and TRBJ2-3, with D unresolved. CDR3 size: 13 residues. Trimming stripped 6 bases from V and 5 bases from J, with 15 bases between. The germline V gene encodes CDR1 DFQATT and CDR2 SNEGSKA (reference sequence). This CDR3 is CSAGIGVLDTQYF. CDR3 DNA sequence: TGCAGTGCGGGAATTGGAGTTTTAGATACGCAGTATTTT.

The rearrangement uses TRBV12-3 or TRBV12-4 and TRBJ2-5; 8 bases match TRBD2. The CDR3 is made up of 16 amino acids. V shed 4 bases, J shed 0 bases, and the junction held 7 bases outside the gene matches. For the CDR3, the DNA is TGTGCCAGCAGTTACCCAAGCGGGGGTTACCAAGAGACCCAGTACTTC. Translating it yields CASSYPSGGYQETQYF.